What follows is one T cell receptor beta chain and its context. What it recognizes is unknown. This sample stems from a study of cytomegalovirus exposure and HLA in healthy donors. Study conclusions and caveats: Across donors, presence/absence analyses took sequencing depth to be roughly uniform. CMV antigen specificity was confirmed in vitro for three CMV-associated chains. Association of a missense DCLRE1C variant with TCR beta V- and J-gene trimming was reported in a later analysis. When analyzed later, the rates of TCR association showed variation by HLA locus, with DRB1 the most and HLA-C the fewest.

The CDR3 is made up of 12 amino acids. V gave up 1 base and J gave up 1 base, with 2 bases separating them. Germline V gene sequence: CDR1 SGHTA, CDR2 FQGNSA. Primers for the PCR totalled 60 Vbeta and 13 Jbeta. Some clones are missing from TCRdb's copy, which holds only in-frame ones; the method was immunoSEQ multiplex PCR. Of 150,000 to 200,000 clones in the sample, roughly 80% were seen once. The TCR originated in a male donor in good health and CMV-seronegative. Sequencing was performed on PBMCs. The J gene is TRBJ2-7, the V gene TRBV7-2; D gene unclear. This CDR3 reads CASSLVSYEQYF. The CDR3 region has the DNA TGTGCCAGCAGCTTAGTATCCTACGAGCAGTACTTC.